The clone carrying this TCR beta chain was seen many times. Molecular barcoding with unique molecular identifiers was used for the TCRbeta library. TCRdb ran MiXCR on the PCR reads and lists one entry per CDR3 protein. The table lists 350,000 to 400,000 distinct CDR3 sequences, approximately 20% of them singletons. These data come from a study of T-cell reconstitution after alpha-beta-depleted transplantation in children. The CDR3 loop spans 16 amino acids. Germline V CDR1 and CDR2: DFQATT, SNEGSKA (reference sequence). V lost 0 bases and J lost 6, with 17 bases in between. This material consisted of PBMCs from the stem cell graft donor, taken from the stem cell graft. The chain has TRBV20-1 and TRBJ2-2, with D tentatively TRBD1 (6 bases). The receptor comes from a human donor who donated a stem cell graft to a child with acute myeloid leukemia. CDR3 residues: CSARDEWSGVAGELFF. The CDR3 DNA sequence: TGCAGTGCTAGAGATGAGTGGTCAGGGGTTGCCGGGGAGCTGTTTTTT.